These 27 T cell receptor beta chains came from one sample sequenced in a study of identical twins. TCRdb independently ran MiXCR on the 5' RACE reads; one entry per CDR3 protein. There are 550,000 to 800,000 distinct CDR3 sequences in the sample; 7% to 7.5% occur only once, and 1.5% to 2% lies in the top ten. These same data were also listed under a study on yellow fever vaccine responses in identical twins.

The sample was PBMCs. All receptors come from a woman aged 18 to 35 in good health.

The J gene is TRBJ2-1, the V gene TRBV20-1; D possibly matches TRBD1 or TRBD2 (6 bases each). This CDR3 is built from 15 residues. CDR1 is DFQATT, CDR2 SNEGSKA, per germline (reference sequence). V dropped 3 bases and J dropped 1 base, with 13 bases sitting between them. CDR3 in DNA: TGCAGTGCTAGCAACGGAGGGGGGTCCTACAATGAGCAGTTCTTC. Its translation: CSASNGGGSYNEQFF.

This clonotype was detected ten times or more. This chain links TRBV28 with TRBJ2-4; 10 bases align to TRBD2. The CDR3 consists of 19 residues. Trimming removed 7 bases from V and 0 bases from J; junction bases left unmatched: 15. CDR1 MDHEN and CDR2 SYDVKM come from the germline V gene. CDR3: CASTTVAGGVDLAKNIQYF. CDR3 sequence (DNA): TGTGCCAGCACCACCGTAGCGGGGGGAGTGGATCTAGCCAAAAACATTCAGTACTTC.

This clonotype was found a few times. V usage is TRBV9 and J usage is TRBJ1-6; D gene uncertain. Germline CDR1 and CDR2: SGDLS and YYNGEE. This CDR3 is built from 16 residues. The ends were cut back, 1 base at V and 1 base at J, with 9 bases in the middle. CDR3 coding DNA: TGTGCCAGCAGCGTATTTGACGGATCCTATAATTCACCCCTCCACTTT. As protein: CASSVFDGSYNSPLHF.

The table lists this clonotype with many counts. The CDR3 reads CSVGRASGRAGETQYF. The CDR3 DNA sequence: TGCAGCGTAGGTCGTGCTAGCGGGAGGGCTGGCGAGACCCAGTACTTC. The chain couples TRBV29-1 to TRBJ2-5; 12 nucleotides match TRBD2. The CDR3 covers 16 residues. Germline CDR1 SQVTM, CDR2 ANQGSEA. V trimming: 6 bases; J trimming: 5 bases; junction bases outside the gene matches: 13.

This clonotype was recorded many times. The chain has TRBV12-3 or TRBV12-4 and TRBJ1-2; 7 bases agree with TRBD1. This CDR3 contains 15 residues. With V trimmed by 6 bases and J by 0 bases, 7 bases remained unmatched. The CDR3 DNA is TGTGCCAGCAGGCCCTCGGGACAGTCTAACTATGGCTACACCTTC. This sequence encodes CASRPSGQSNYGYTF.

A few counts support this clonotype. The rearrangement joins TRBV20-1 to TRBJ2-3; 8 positions match TRBD1. The germline V gene encodes CDR1 DFQATT and CDR2 SNEGSKA (reference sequence). Unmatched junction bases numbered 6, after V lost 6 bases and J lost 1 base. The CDR3 has 14 amino acids. CDR3 bases: TGCAGTGCCGATCAGGGGGCTGGCACAGATACGCAGTATTTT. This sequence encodes CSADQGAGTDTQYF.

V gene TRBV5-1 combines with J gene TRBJ2-3; D perhaps matches TRBD2 (6 bases). Germline V gives CDR1 SGHRS, CDR2 YFSETQ. The CDR3 consists of 15 residues. V lost 4 bases, J lost 1 base, and 13 bases lay in between. CDR3: CASSTAAGRTDTQYF. The CDR3 DNA reads TGCGCCAGCAGCACCGCAGCGGGCCGCACAGATACGCAGTATTTT.

V is TRBV20-1 and J is TRBJ2-5; 9 nucleotides line up with TRBD2. The germline CDR1 and CDR2 sequences are DFQATT and SNEGSKA (reference sequence). The V and J ends lost 0 bases and 1 base, in that order; junction bases with no gene match: 6. This CDR3 has 16 amino acids. The CDR3 sequence is CSARDPGTSSQETQYF. Written as DNA, the CDR3 is TGCAGTGCTAGAGACCCCGGGACTAGCTCCCAAGAGACCCAGTACTTC.

The chain has TRBV11-3 and TRBJ1-1; D unclear. V gave up 5 bases and J gave up 4 bases, with 14 bases separating them. This CDR3 is 14 amino acids long. Germline CDR1 reads SGHNT; CDR2 reads YENEEA. CDR3 DNA: TGTGCCAGCAGCCGACAAATACTTCGCACTGAAGCTTTCTTT. Residues: CASSRQILRTEAFF.

This clonotype was observed at least ten times. V usage is TRBV7-8 and J usage is TRBJ1-1, with 7 bases aligning to TRBD1. This CDR3 contains 15 residues. Per the germline V gene, CDR1 is SGHVS and CDR2 is FQNEAQ. The junction had 6 bases not matched to a gene; V was cut back by 1 base and J by 4 bases. DNA for the CDR3: TGTGCCAGCAGCTTAGGGCGACAGGGTTCCACTGAAGCTTTCTTT. This translates into CASSLGRQGSTEAFF.

The chain joins TRBV6-4 to TRBJ2-1; D is possibly TRBD1 or TRBD2 (5 bases each). The CDR3 consists of 13 residues. Trimming removed 5 bases from V and 9 bases from J, with 14 bases in between. Germline CDR1 reads MRHNA; CDR2 reads SNTAGT. CDR3 amino acids: CASSYRPGLEQFF. In DNA form, the CDR3 reads TGTGCCAGCAGTTATCGGCCGGGGCTTGAGCAGTTCTTC.

The table lists this clonotype with a few counts. CDR3 DNA: TGTGCCAGCAGCGTAGACGGCGCGTCTCAAGAGACCCAGTACTTC. Translating it yields CASSVDGASQETQYF. The chain joins TRBV9 to TRBJ2-5; no clear D gene. The CDR3 is 15 amino acids. V shed 0 bases and J shed 2 bases, with 11 bases lying between them. Germline lookup yields CDR1 SGDLS and CDR2 YYNGEE.

The chain recombines TRBV29-1 with TRBJ2-1, with 7 bases matching TRBD1. The CDR3 loop spans 14 amino acids. The germline gives CDR1 SQVTM, CDR2 ANQGSEA. J was trimmed by 3 bases and V by 4 bases; bases with no gene match: 6. CDR3 sequence: CSVGTGELYNEQFF. CDR3 coding DNA: TGCAGCGTTGGGACAGGAGAGCTCTACAATGAGCAGTTCTTC.

In its sample, this clonotype was seen a few times. This chain joins TRBV7-2 and TRBJ2-1, with 14 bases that match TRBD2. V lost 0 bases and J lost 2; bases outside the gene matches: 9. The germline CDR1 and CDR2 sequences are SGHTA and FQGNSA. The CDR3 has 20 residues. The CDR3 sequence: CASSLARKPGLAGAYNEQFF. The CDR3 DNA is TGTGCCAGCAGCTTAGCAAGGAAACCGGGACTAGCGGGGGCCTACAATGAGCAGTTCTTC.

This clonotype was seen ten or more times. The chain recombines TRBV5-1 with TRBJ1-1; D is perhaps TRBD1 (5 bases). Germline lookup yields CDR1 SGHRS and CDR2 YFSETQ. Trimming removed 2 bases at V and 10 bases at J, with 15 bases between. The CDR3 runs to 13 residues. CDR3 loop: CASSLGQGDGAFF. CDR3 DNA: TGCGCCAGCAGCTTAGGGCAGGGCGACGGAGCTTTCTTT.

This clonotype has more than one count but fewer than ten. V usage is TRBV20-1 and J usage is TRBJ2-1, with D possibly TRBD2 on 6 matching bases. CDR3 length equals 14 residues. Trimming cost V 6 bases and J 6 bases, with 18 bases left between them. CDR1 DFQATT and CDR2 SNEGSKA come from the germline V gene (reference sequence). CDR3 nucleotide sequence: TGCAGTGCAAACCAGGGACTTACGTCCAATGAGCAGTTCTTC. This codes for CSANQGLTSNEQFF.

Ten or more counts support this clonotype. The V gene is TRBV12-3 or TRBV12-4, the J gene TRBJ2-1; 10 bases are shared with TRBD2. The CDR3 covers 14 residues. V shed 8 bases and J 3 bases; nucleotides not matched to a gene: 4. The CDR3 nucleotides read TGTGCCAGCGGGCAGCGGGAGGGCTACAATGAGCAGTTCTTC. It codes for CASGQREGYNEQFF.

This clonotype occurred many times. The J gene is TRBJ2-5, the V gene TRBV12-3 or TRBV12-4; D could derive from TRBD1 or TRBD2 (5 bases each). The CDR3 length is 13 residues. V lost 3 bases and J lost 9, with 14 bases in between. The CDR3, as DNA: TGTGCCAGCAGTTTCGGGACGGCACAGGCCCAGTACTTC. As protein: CASSFGTAQAQYF.

This clonotype was observed a few times. The chain uses TRBV5-5 and TRBJ2-2; 7 positions agree with TRBD1. V lost 4 bases and J lost 6; bases outside the gene matches: 12. The CDR3 consists of 16 residues. The germline CDR1 and CDR2 sequences are SGHKS and YYEKEE (reference sequence). CDR3 protein: CASSPQGTVVPGELFF. CDR3 DNA: TGTGCCAGCAGCCCGCAAGGGACAGTGGTGCCCGGGGAGCTGTTTTTT.

This clonotype was observed a few times. The chain carries TRBV24-1 and TRBJ2-7; 12 bases are shared with TRBD2. This CDR3 comprises 16 residues. Germline loops: CDR1 KGHDR, CDR2 SFDVKD. The V segment lost 10 bases and the J segment 4 bases; nucleotides outside the gene matches: 13. The CDR3, as DNA: TGTGCCACGCAAGGGTCGAGTACTAGCGGGAGGTACGAGCAGTACTTC. This sequence encodes CATQGSSTSGRYEQYF.

This clonotype was detected many times. The rearrangement uses TRBV12-3 or TRBV12-4 and TRBJ1-1; no definite D call. The CDR3 sequence is 14 residues long. V lost 2 bases, J lost 0 bases, and 7 bases lay in between. Here the CDR3 reads CASSLSVMNTEAFF. The CDR3 DNA follows: TGTGCCAGCAGTTTATCCGTGATGAACACTGAAGCTTTCTTT.

This clonotype came up a few times. The chain has TRBV5-5 and TRBJ2-7, with 8 bases fitting TRBD1. The CDR3 covers 15 residues. J gave up 4 bases and V 2 bases, and 8 bases lay outside the gene matches. Per germline, CDR1 SGHKS and CDR2 YYEKEE (reference sequence). The CDR3 protein is CASSFTQGGLYEQYF. CDR3 coding DNA: TGTGCCAGCAGCTTCACACAGGGGGGTTTATACGAGCAGTACTTC.

Many counts were recorded for this clonotype. The V gene is TRBV20-1, the J gene TRBJ2-7; a possible D gene is TRBD1 (6 bases). This CDR3 is 11 amino acids long. Trimming left V 3 bases short and J 3 bases short, with 6 bases between. CDR1 and CDR2 (germline): DFQATT, SNEGSKA (reference sequence). The CDR3 loop is CSARDSYEQYV. The DNA for the CDR3 is TGCAGTGCTAGGGACAGCTACGAGCAGTACGTC.

The CDR3 DNA reads TGTGCCACGAGGCGGGAGAGAACAGATACGCAGTATTTT. Encoded protein: CATRRERTDTQYF. The chain uses TRBV15 and TRBJ2-3; 7 positions agree with TRBD2. The CDR3 has 13 residues. CDR1 and CDR2 (germline): LNHNV, YYDKDF (reference sequence). V gave up 9 bases and J gave up 3 bases; unmatched junction bases: 6.

This clonotype was seen ten or more times. The V gene is TRBV5-1, the J gene TRBJ2-2, with 7 bases that match TRBD1. With V trimmed by 6 bases and J by 1 base, 9 bases remained unmatched. CDR3 length: 16 residues. Germline CDR1 is SGHRS and CDR2 is YFSETQ. Written as DNA, the CDR3 is TGCGCCAGCAACACTTTGGGACAGCAGAACACCGGGGAGCTGTTTTTT. Its translation: CASNTLGQQNTGELFF.

In its sample, this clonotype was seen a few times. CDR3 bases: TGTGCCAGCAGCGCCTCTTGGGGGATTAACACTGAAGCTTTCTTT. It codes for CASSASWGINTEAFF. The V and J genes are TRBV7-2 and TRBJ1-1; possibly TRBD1 for D (5 bases). Germline CDR1 and CDR2: SGHTA and FQGNSA. Trimming left V 5 bases short and J 2 bases short, with 15 bases between. The CDR3 has 15 amino acids.

This clonotype appeared a few times. The V and J genes are TRBV18 and TRBJ2-5; D ambiguous. Germline CDR1 is KGHSH and CDR2 is LQKENI. V was trimmed by 4 bases and J by 0 bases, leaving 9 bases between them. This CDR3 has 14 residues. The CDR3 reads CASSRRRYQETQYF. CDR3 nucleotide sequence: TGTGCCAGCTCACGCCGGCGGTACCAAGAGACCCAGTACTTC.